One sample yielded the 22 T cell receptor beta chains listed below, sequenced in a study of blood T cell repertoires in COVID-19. This table comes from immunoSEQ multiplex PCR, and its TCRdb copy is limited to in-frame clones, with some not included. There are 30,000 to 40,000 clones in the sample; over 75% occur only once, and 13% to 15% lies in the top ten. Sequenced: peripheral blood. Every receptor here comes from a man aged 60 to 75 with active COVID-19.

This chain joins TRBV6-5 and TRBJ1-1; 7 bases align to TRBD1. Trimming removed 2 bases from V and 1 base from J; junction bases left unmatched: 7. The CDR3 totals 16 residues. Germline CDR1 reads MNHEY; CDR2 reads SVGAGI. The CDR3 coding sequence is TGTGCCAGCAGTTACGAAGGGGGCCTCCCGAACACTGAAGCTTTCTTT. Protein: CASSYEGGLPNTEAFF.

This chain links TRBV27 with TRBJ1-3; D unresolved. The germline V gene has CDR1 MNHEY and CDR2 SMNVEV (reference sequence). There are 13 residues in the CDR3. Trimming removed 3 bases at V and 0 bases at J, with 3 bases between. CDR3 loop: CASSFHSGNTIYF. The CDR3 coding sequence is TGTGCCAGCAGTTTTCACTCTGGAAACACCATATATTTT.

This clone showed up just once. The rearrangement links TRBV6-5 to TRBJ2-6; D remains unclear. This CDR3 is 16 amino acids long. CDR1 MNHEY and CDR2 SVGAGI come from the germline V gene. Trimming removed 1 base from V and 2 bases from J, with 9 bases in between. CDR3 protein: CASSYWAGAGANVLTF. CDR3 sequence (DNA): TGTGCCAGCAGTTACTGGGCAGGTGCTGGGGCCAACGTCCTGACTTTC.

This clone has more than one count but fewer than ten. The chain employs TRBV7-9 and TRBJ2-2, with D perhaps TRBD2 (6 bases). V was pared by 2 bases and J by 4 bases, with 11 bases between. The CDR3 spans 15 residues. Per germline, CDR1 SEHNR and CDR2 FQNEAQ (reference sequence). CDR3 loop: CASSLTGRITGELFF. The CDR3 region has the DNA TGTGCCAGCAGCTTAACGGGGAGGATCACCGGGGAGCTGTTTTTT.

V gene TRBV3-1 (or the pseudogene TRBV3-2) combines with J gene TRBJ1-5; possible D gene TRBD1, 5 bases. V was clipped by 2 bases and J by 9 bases, with 8 bases between them. CDR1 and CDR2 from the germline V gene are LGHDT and YNNKEL (reference sequence). The CDR3 consists of 12 residues. The CDR3 bases are TGTGCCAGCAGCCAAAAGGGGCTGCCCCAGCATTTT. This translates into CASSQKGLPQHF.

The chain carries TRBV10-3 and TRBJ2-7; TRBD2 matches 8 bases. Trimming cost V 3 bases and J 4 bases; bases outside gene matches: 5. The CDR3 loop spans 14 amino acids. Germline V lookup: CDR1 ENHRY, CDR2 SYGVKD. CDR3 residues: CAISERAGEYEQYF. CDR3 sequence (DNA): TGTGCCATCAGTGAACGAGCGGGAGAATACGAGCAGTACTTC.

The CDR3: CASSFGVHTDTQYF. As DNA, the CDR3 is TGTGCCAGCAGTTTCGGGGTGCACACAGATACGCAGTATTTT. The chain joins TRBV27 to TRBJ2-3; D is possibly TRBD2 (5 bases). The CDR3 length is 14 residues. Germline V gene lookup returns CDR1 MNHEY and CDR2 SMNVEV (reference sequence). Trimming pared 3 bases from V and 2 bases from J, leaving 9 bases between.

The chain combines TRBV11-2 with TRBJ2-7; 11 nucleotides line up with TRBD2. Per the germline V gene, CDR1 is SGHAT and CDR2 is FQNNGV. This CDR3 has 16 residues. After removal of 5 bases from V and 6 bases from J, the junction contained 12 bases not matched to a gene. CDR3 amino acids: CASSPSGTSGRGEQYF. The CDR3 DNA follows: TGTGCCAGCAGCCCCTCCGGCACTAGCGGGAGAGGCGAGCAGTACTTC.

The rearrangement joins TRBV5-6 to TRBJ1-6, with 9 bases matching TRBD1. The CDR3 is 15 residues long. From germline, CDR1 is SGHDT and CDR2 YYEEEE. V shed 4 bases, J shed 10 bases, and the junction held 9 bases outside the gene matches. DNA of the CDR3: TGTGCCAGCAGCCTATGGACAGGGGTAGGGTCACCCCTCCACTTT. This encodes CASSLWTGVGSPLHF. The entire variable domain, with the rest obtained from reference TRBV5-6 and TRBJ1-6, is as follows: DAGVTQSPTHLIKTRGQQVTLRCSPKSGHDTVSWYQQALGQGPQFIFQYYEEEERQRGNFPDRFSGHQFPNYSSELNVNALLLGDSALYLCASSLWTGVGSPLHFGNGTRLTVT.

The chain employs TRBV25-1 and TRBJ2-5, with TRBD2 matching over 7 bases. The CDR3 is 17 residues long. Trimming removed 5 bases from V and 5 bases from J; junction bases left unmatched: 17. Germline-derived CDR1 and CDR2 are MGHDK and SYGVNS. The CDR3 region is CASSPWWTPRGEETQYF. The CDR3 region has the DNA TGTGCCAGCAGTCCCTGGTGGACCCCTCGGGGGGAGGAGACCCAGTACTTC.

This clone was recorded only once. The rearrangement links TRBV21-1 to TRBJ2-6; TRBD1 is the table's D call, not checked against the DNA. TRBV21-1 is flagged as a pseudogene. The CDR3 has 19 amino acids. CDR3 DNA: TGTGCCAGCAGCAAAGTGGGGGACAGGCATCCCTCTGGGGCCAACGTCCTGACTTTC. It translates to CASSKVGDRHPSGANVLTF.

This rearrangement joins TRBV2 to TRBJ1-5; 8 bases fit TRBD1. The V segment lost 7 bases and the J segment 2 bases; nucleotides outside the gene matches: 7. CDR3 length equals 15 residues. Looked up from germline, CDR1 is SNHLY and CDR2 is FYNNEI. This CDR3 reads CASNRQGLGNQPQHF. CDR3 DNA: TGTGCCAGCAACAGACAGGGGTTGGGCAATCAGCCCCAGCATTTT.

The chain has TRBV5-1 and TRBJ2-7; 10 bases are a match to TRBD1. CDR3 length: 15 residues. CDR1 SGHRS and CDR2 YFSETQ come from the germline V gene. The J segment lost 3 bases and the V segment lost 6 bases, leaving 9 bases of the junction unmatched. CDR3: CASNPTGTGDYEQYF. CDR3 coding DNA: TGCGCCAGCAACCCGACCGGGACAGGGGACTACGAGCAGTACTTC. Full variable domain (rest looked up from reference TRBV5-1 and TRBJ2-7): KAGVTQTPRYLIKTRGQQVTLSCSPISGHRSVSWYQQTPGQGLQFLFEYFSETQRNKGNFPGRFSGRQFSNSRSEMNVSTLELGDSALYLCASNPTGTGDYEQYFGPGTRLTVT.

This clone was detected only once. J is TRBJ2-7 and V is TRBV7-9, with D perhaps matching TRBD2 (6 bases). The V end was cut by 4 bases, the J end by 5 bases, with 18 bases between. The germline V gene encodes CDR1 SEHNR and CDR2 FQNEAQ (reference sequence). The CDR3 sequence is 15 residues long. The DNA for the CDR3 is TGTGCCAGCAGCTCTTTCGCGCAGGGAGGAGACGAGCAGTACTTC. Amino acids: CASSSFAQGGDEQYF.

This chain connects TRBV9 to TRBJ2-3; TRBD2 matches 7 bases. V shed 4 bases, J shed 0 bases, and the junction held 8 bases outside the gene matches. The CDR3 covers 16 residues. Germline V gives CDR1 SGDLS, CDR2 YYNGEE. CDR3 nucleotide sequence: TGTGCCAGCAGCCCCAGACTAGCCCGGAGCACAGATACGCAGTATTTT. It specifies CASSPRLARSTDTQYF.

CDR3 in DNA: TGCGCCAGCAGCCGGTGGACTAGCCCTACAGATACGCAGTATTTT. Translated: CASSRWTSPTDTQYF. The chain has TRBV5-1 and TRBJ2-3, with TRBD2 identical over 8 bases. Germline CDR1 SGHRS, CDR2 YFSETQ. CDR3 length: 15 residues. V shed 4 bases, J shed 3 bases, and the junction held 7 bases outside the gene matches.

This chain links TRBV6-5 with TRBJ2-1; TRBD2 matches at 13 bases. J lost 7 bases, V lost 6 bases, and 6 bases had no gene match. CDR3 length: 15 amino acids. Germline values: CDR1 MNHEY, CDR2 SVGAGI. The CDR3 region is CASSGLAGVGNEQFF. CDR3 DNA sequence: TGTGCCAGCAGCGGACTAGCGGGAGTGGGTAATGAGCAGTTCTTC.

The V gene is TRBV5-1, the J gene TRBJ2-7; 9 bases fit TRBD2. The CDR3 is 14 amino acids. Germline lookup yields CDR1 SGHRS and CDR2 YFSETQ. J was trimmed by 7 bases and V by 2 bases; bases with no gene match: 7. CDR3 sequence (DNA): TGCGCCAGCAGCTTAGTAGCGGGAGAGGGGGAGCAGTACTTC. It is translated as CASSLVAGEGEQYF.

The V and J genes are TRBV13 and TRBJ2-3; D might be TRBD2 (6 bases). Germline V lookup: CDR1 PRHDT, CDR2 FYEKMQ (reference sequence). The CDR3 runs to 15 residues. The germline V and J ends were trimmed by 5 bases and 2 bases, with 14 bases remaining between them. The CDR3, as DNA: TGTGCCAGCAGCCATTGGGGCGGGAACACAGATACGCAGTATTTT. Protein: CASSHWGGNTDTQYF.

The V and J genes are TRBV18 and TRBJ1-2; TRBD1 agrees at 7 bases. The V gene end was trimmed by 0 bases and the J gene end by 8 bases; junction bases not matched to a gene: 12. Germline V gives CDR1 KGHSH, CDR2 LQKENI. The CDR3 is 16 amino acids. As DNA, the CDR3 is TGTGCCAGCTCACCACCAACCAAACAGGGGAGTAAGGGCTACACCTTC. As protein: CASSPPTKQGSKGYTF.

V and J are TRBV11-2 and TRBJ1-5, with TRBD1 matching 7 bases. The CDR3 consists of 15 residues. J gave up 5 bases and V 2 bases, and 6 bases lay outside the gene matches. The germline V gene encodes CDR1 SGHAT and CDR2 FQNNGV. This CDR3 reads CASSLRGQNDQPQHF. The CDR3 nucleotides are TGTGCCAGCAGCTTAAGGGGACAGAATGATCAGCCCCAGCATTTT.

The chain employs TRBV24-1 and TRBJ2-1; D is perhaps TRBD2 (5 bases). Germline V gives CDR1 KGHDR, CDR2 SFDVKD. Trimming pared 8 bases from V and 8 bases from J, leaving 9 bases between. This CDR3 spans 11 amino acids. The CDR3 DNA is TGTGCCACCACCTGTAGCGATGAGCAGTTCTTC. Its protein product is CATTCSDEQFF.